The present T cell receptor (beta chain) was sequenced within a study of cytomegalovirus exposure and HLA in healthy donors. Broader study findings: An observed cluster of highly shared sequence variants was recorded as a likely sequencing artifact.

Primers: 60 Vbeta forward and 13 Jbeta reverse. Using immunoSEQ multiplex PCR, the repertoire was profiled, and TCRdb retains in-frame clones only, with some absent. The sample lists over 200,000 clones; 60% to 80% were seen once. The CDR3 is 15 residues long. V lost 1 base and J 2 bases, leaving 12 bases between the germline ends. CDR1 and CDR2 from the germline V gene are SGHTA and FQGNSA. In the case of this clone: Its antigen is currently unknown.

All donors participated as healthy donors of bone marrow. The sequenced sample consisted of PBMCs. This sequence joins TRBV7-2 and TRBJ2-7; perhaps TRBD2 as D (6 bases). The sequence was collected from a male donor in good health and CMV-seronegative. The CDR3 nucleotides are TGTGCCAGCAGCTTAGGCGGGGACTCTACCTACGAGCAGTACTTC. Protein sequence: CASSLGGDSTYEQYF.